Sequencing of this TCR beta chain was carried out in a study of shared clonotypes between healthy human individuals. CD45RO-negative, CCR7-selected cells formed the naive CD8 fraction, which excluded terminally differentiated effector memory CD45RA+ cells. Clones were sequenced by immunoSEQ multiplex PCR, and TCRdb holds only the in-frame ones, with some missing. The sample lists about 820,000 clones, 80% to 95% occurring once. This TCR was recovered from a man aged 30-40 years in good health. Input material: naive CD8+ T cells sorted from blood.

CDR3 protein: CASSVRVGSSYNEQFF. As DNA, the CDR3 is TGTGCCAGCAGTGTACGCGTTGGGAGCTCCTACAATGAGCAGTTCTTC. The J gene is TRBJ2-1, the V gene TRBV27; possible D gene TRBD2, 5 bases. The germline V gene has CDR1 MNHEY and CDR2 SMNVEV (reference sequence). This CDR3 comprises 16 residues. V lost 5 bases, J lost 0 bases, and 14 bases lay in between.